This TCR beta chain was documented in a study of beta chain features in type 1 diabetes. The CDR3 length is 13 residues. V was shortened by 7 bases and J by 4 bases, with 14 bases between the two germline ends. Germline CDR1 MNHNS, CDR2 SASEGT. Each population that was sorted was more than 95% pure. This clone occurred many times. Its antigen remains unknown. Reverse transcribing all isolated RNA meant expressed TCRB transcripts were sequenced. Clones were sequenced by immunoSEQ multiplex PCR, and TCRdb holds only the in-frame ones, with some missing. Among about 150,000 clones listed, less than 9.5% were seen once. Study results and limitations: Relative to healthy donors, patients appeared to have naive, central memory and Treg TCRB repertoires that were more similar.

The sequenced sample consisted of central memory CD4+ T cells from blood. The chain combines TRBV6-1 with TRBJ2-7; perhaps TRBD2 as D (6 bases). This TCR derives from a man younger than 35 in good health. For the CDR3, the DNA is TGTGCCAGCATGATACGGGAGCGATACGAGCAGTACTTC. Amino acids: CASMIRERYEQYF.